This T cell receptor beta chain is drawn from a study of Graves' ophthalmopathy and Graves' hyperthyroidism. Across the whole study: Peripheral blood was collected at initial diagnosis, before any treatment.

The authors amplified TCR beta CDR3 regions, and they did so from RNA transcripts for repertoire sequencing. After a first-round RT-PCR with HTBI primers, a second-round multiplex PCR was run. One entry per CDR3 protein, called by TCRdb with MiXCR from the multiplex PCR reads. The sample records almost 750,000 distinct CDR3 sequences, roughly 40% being singletons. Only a few counts were recorded for this clonotype. CDR1 MDHEN and CDR2 SYDVKM come from the germline V gene. The CDR3 runs 16 residues. J gave up 1 base and V 6 bases, and 8 bases lay outside the gene matches. This receptor was obtained from an adult man with Graves' ophthalmopathy. Specimen: peripheral blood. V usage is TRBV28 and J usage is TRBJ2-7, with 11 bases fitting TRBD2. CDR3 amino acids: CASRIETSGVSYEQYF. The CDR3 DNA follows: TGTGCCAGCAGGATTGAGACTAGCGGGGTTTCCTACGAGCAGTACTTC.